The 13 T cell receptor beta chains listed next were all sequenced from one sample in a study of regulatory T cells in long-lasting Graves disease. Time point in this sample: newly diagnosed GD, antithyroid drugs for less than 3 months. Making the TCR library involved RNA that had been extracted from PBMCs. Both iRepertoire HTBI primers and Arm-PCR of CDR3 regions were used to build the TCR beta libraries. From the multiplex PCR reads, TCRdb called clonotypes with MiXCR, one entry per CDR3 protein. The sample has approximately 440,000 distinct CDR3 sequences; 16% are singletons. These data were also filed under a second study, of T cells in Graves' hyperthyroidism and ophthalmopathy.

The sample was peripheral blood mononuclear cells (PBMCs), taken at new diagnosis, from a patient treated with antithyroid drugs. The receptor source for this set is a man between 40 and 49 years old with Graves disease.

This clonotype was observed a handful of times. The chain joins TRBV12-3 or TRBV12-4 to TRBJ2-2, with 7 bases fitting TRBD1. The trim removed 5 bases at V and 5 bases at J, leaving 8 bases unmatched. This CDR3 spans 15 amino acids. The DNA of the CDR3 is TGTGCCAGCAGTCCGGGACAGAGGAAAACCGGGGAGCTGTTTTTT. Amino acid sequence: CASSPGQRKTGELFF.

At least ten counts were recorded for this clonotype. Here the CDR3 reads CSARTGTETQYF. CDR3 nucleotides: TGCAGTGCGCGAACAGGGACCGAGACCCAGTACTTC. This rearrangement joins TRBV20-1 to TRBJ2-5; TRBD1 is a possible D gene (6 bases). The CDR3 is 12 amino acids. V shed 6 bases and J shed 5 bases, with 13 bases lying between them. CDR1 and CDR2 (germline): DFQATT, SNEGSKA (reference sequence).

This clonotype was picked up many times. One junction end does not reproduce the germline sequence, and a read error may be involved. V usage is TRBV20-1 and J usage is TRBJ2-5; 10 bases fit TRBD2. The CDR3 length is 16 residues. In germline, CDR1 is DFQATT, CDR2 SNEGSKA (reference sequence). The CDR3 loop reads CSASPTSGYKQETQYF. CDR3 nucleotides: TGCAGTGCTAGCCCGACTAGCGGGTACAAGCAAGAAACCCAGTACTTC.

This clonotype was observed a few times. V is TRBV7-3 and J is TRBJ2-2; tentatively, D is TRBD1 or TRBD2 (5 bases each). V lost 4 bases to trimming and J lost 3 bases, with 15 bases between them. The length of the CDR3 is 16 residues. Germline lookup yields CDR1 SGHTA and CDR2 FQGTGA. The CDR3: CASSSSKGRDTGELFF. CDR3 coding DNA: TGTGCCAGCAGCTCCTCTAAGGGGCGGGACACCGGGGAGCTGTTTTTT.

The chain recombines TRBV29-1 with TRBJ2-1; 8 positions agree with TRBD2. This CDR3 is built from 13 residues. With V trimmed by 4 bases and J by 9 bases, 8 bases remained unmatched. Germline V lookup: CDR1 SQVTM, CDR2 ANQGSEA. CDR3 coding DNA: TGCAGCGTTGTCGGGAGGGCCAACGGTGAGCAGTTCTTC. It is translated as CSVVGRANGEQFF.

About this clonotype itself: A read error may explain this, as a much larger clone is one base away. The chain links TRBV15 to TRBJ2-1; D remains unclear. This CDR3 is 14 amino acids long. CDR1 LNHNV and CDR2 YYDKDF come from the germline V gene (reference sequence). CDR3 in amino acids: CATSTDGIYNEQLF. The CDR3 DNA follows: TGTGCCACCAGCACGGACGGAATCTACAATGAGCAGCTCTTC.

This clonotype was seen repeatedly, ten times or more. The chain uses TRBV30 and TRBJ2-3, with TRBD1 matching 8 bases. J gave up 4 bases and V 5 bases, and 8 bases lay outside the gene matches. The CDR3 extends over 14 amino acids. Germline assignment: CDR1 GTSNPN and CDR2 SVGIG (reference sequence). The CDR3 DNA reads TGTGCCTGGTCCGCGGGACAGGTGGCAGATACGCAGTATTTT. It specifies CAWSAGQVADTQYF.

V usage is TRBV19 and J usage is TRBJ1-2, with D uncertain. The CDR3 has 13 residues. Trimming pared 3 bases from V and 3 bases from J, leaving 8 bases between. Germline lookup yields CDR1 LNHDA and CDR2 SQIVND (reference sequence). The CDR3 nucleotides read TGTGCCAGTAGTATCCCCGGTGACTATGGCTACACCTTC. Translation gives CASSIPGDYGYTF. Filled out from reference TRBV19 and TRBJ1-2, the complete variable domain reads DGGITQSPKYLFRKEGQNVTLSCEQNLNHDAMYWYRQDPGQGLRLIYYSQIVNDFQKGDIAEGYSVSREKKESFPLTVTSAQKNPTAFYLCASSIPGDYGYTFGSGTRLTVV.

The rearrangement links TRBV27 to TRBJ2-7, with 8 bases that match TRBD2. The CDR3 runs 13 residues. Unmatched junction bases numbered 6, after V lost 5 bases and J lost 6 bases. Germline loops: CDR1 MNHEY, CDR2 SMNVEV (reference sequence). The CDR3 nucleotides are TGTGCCAGCAGTCCGGGACTAGGGGTCGAGCAGTACTTC. As protein: CASSPGLGVEQYF.

The table lists this clonotype with a few counts. The chain couples TRBV29-1 to TRBJ2-7; 13 nucleotides align to TRBD2. Germline V lookup: CDR1 SQVTM, CDR2 ANQGSEA. The junction had 9 bases not matched to a gene; V was cut back by 4 bases and J by 3 bases. The CDR3 consists of 16 residues. CDR3 in DNA: TGCAGCGTTGGGACCAGGACTAGCGGGAGTTTCTACGAGCAGTACTTC. Its protein is CSVGTRTSGSFYEQYF.

The sample holds many counts of this clonotype. The CDR3 spells CASSHLDKSSYNEQFF. The CDR3 nucleotides are TGCGCCAGCAGCCATCTTGACAAGAGCTCCTACAATGAGCAGTTCTTC. V usage is TRBV4-1 and J usage is TRBJ2-1; D ambiguous. Germline CDR1 reads MGHRA; CDR2 reads YSYEKL. Deletions cut 3 bases from V and 0 bases from J, with 12 bases between. There are 16 residues in the CDR3.

Many counts were recorded for this clonotype. This chain links TRBV2 with TRBJ2-7; TRBD2 aligns across 10 bases. Unmatched junction bases numbered 9, after V lost 8 bases and J lost 5 bases. Germline V gives CDR1 SNHLY, CDR2 FYNNEI. CDR3 size: 14 residues. The CDR3 DNA reads as TGTGCCAGCGGGTTAGGTCTAGCGGGAGACGAGCAGTACTTC. This translates into CASGLGLAGDEQYF.

On this clonotype itself: With a much larger clone just one base away, this may be a read error. The chain carries TRBV28 and TRBJ2-7; TRBD2 is a possible D gene (6 bases). This CDR3 region has 16 residues. The ends were cut back, 2 bases at V and 0 bases at J, with 14 bases in the middle. Germline CDR1 is MDHEN and CDR2 is SYDVKM. In DNA, the CDR3 is TGTGCCAGCAGTTTAGATGGCGGGGAGTTCTCCTACGAGCAGTACTTC. Amino acids: CASSLDGGEFSYEQYF. Drawing the rest from reference TRBV28 and TRBJ2-7, the complete variable domain is DVKVTQSSRYLVKRTGEKVFLECVQDMDHENMFWYRQDPGLGLRLIYFSYDVKMKEKGDIPEGYSVSREKKERFSLILESASTNQTSMYLCASSLDGGEFSYEQYFGPGTRLTVT.